This paragraph covers one T cell receptor (beta chain) sequence. Produced via immunoSEQ multiplex PCR; TCRdb's table is partial and in-frame only. The sample lists about 71,000 clones, over 75% occurring once. This record belongs to a study of blood T cell repertoires in COVID-19. Study background: T cells, B-cell-depleted T cells, or PBMCs provided the cDNA or gDNA that served as material.

The CDR3 spans 17 residues. V dropped 3 bases and J dropped 1 base, with 16 bases sitting between them. Per the germline V gene, CDR1 is LNHNV and CDR2 is YYDKDF (reference sequence). Sequencing was performed on peripheral blood. The TCR originated in a woman aged 80 or over with acute or convalescent COVID-19. The chain carries TRBV15 and TRBJ1-5; D is possibly TRBD1 (5 bases). DNA of the CDR3: TGTGCCACCAGCAGCAACTGGGGAGGGGAGAGCAATCAGCCCCAGCATTTT. Translated, it gives CATSSNWGGESNQPQHF.